This entry is about one T cell receptor (beta chain). The antigen is not known. The authors ran a second PCR of about 7 to 11 cycles using a sample-barcoded 5' primer and a J-beta primer mix. MiXCR, run by TCRdb on the 5' RACE reads, gives a single entry per CDR3 protein. Among 650,000 to 950,000 distinct CDR3 sequences listed, approximately 48% were seen once. This CDR3 has 12 amino acids. V was cut by 2 bases and J by 9 bases, with 8 bases left in between. Looked up from germline, CDR1 is MNHEY and CDR2 is SVGEGT. The data derive from a study of blood T cells in healthy people across ages. The wider study: With template switching, about one barcoded beta molecule was captured per two T cells.

Study-level findings and limits: While age rose, TCR beta diversity per million T cells dropped in a roughly linear way. Diversity was estimated from one million T cells, and these estimates were considered underestimates. Unsorted PBMCs ruled out conclusive naive versus antigen-experienced comparison.

This clonotype was obtained from a man aged 60 to 69 in good health. Specimen: blood. This sequence joins TRBV6-2 or TRBV6-3 and TRBJ2-1; D is ambiguous. DNA of the CDR3: TGTGCCAGCAGTTACGGCTGGAGTGAGCAGTTCTTC. Translation: CASSYGWSEQFF.